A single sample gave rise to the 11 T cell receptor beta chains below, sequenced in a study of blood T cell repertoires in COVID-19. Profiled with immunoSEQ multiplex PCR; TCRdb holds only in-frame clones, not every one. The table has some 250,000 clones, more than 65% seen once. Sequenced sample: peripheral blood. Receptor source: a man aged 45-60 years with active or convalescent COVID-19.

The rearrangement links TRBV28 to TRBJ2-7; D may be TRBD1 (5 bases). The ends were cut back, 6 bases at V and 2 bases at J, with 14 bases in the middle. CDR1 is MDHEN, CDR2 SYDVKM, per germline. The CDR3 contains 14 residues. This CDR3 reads CASSVRQLTYEQYF. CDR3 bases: TGTGCCAGCAGCGTCAGACAGTTAACCTACGAGCAGTACTTC.

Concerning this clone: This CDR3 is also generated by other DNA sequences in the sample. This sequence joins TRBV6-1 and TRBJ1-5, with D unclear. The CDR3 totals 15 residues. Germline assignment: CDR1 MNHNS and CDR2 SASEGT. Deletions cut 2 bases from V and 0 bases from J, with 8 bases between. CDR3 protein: CASSENRNSNQPQHF. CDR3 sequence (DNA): TGTGCCAGCAGTGAAAACAGAAATAGCAATCAGCCCCAGCATTTT.

The CDR3 coding sequence is TGTGCCAGCAGCCCCTTAGACTATGGCTACACCTTC. Its protein product is CASSPLDYGYTF. V gene TRBV7-9 combines with J gene TRBJ1-2; D gene ambiguous. Germline CDR1 SEHNR, CDR2 FQNEAQ (reference sequence). V lost 5 bases, J lost 3 bases, and 7 bases lay in between. CDR3 length: 12 residues. Complete variable domain (other parts from reference TRBV7-9 and TRBJ1-2): DTGVSQNPRHKITKRGQNVTFRCDPISEHNRLYWYRQTLGQGPEFLTYFQNEAQLEKSRLLSDRFSAERPKGSFSTLEIQRTEQGDSAMYLCASSPLDYGYTFGSGTRLTVV.

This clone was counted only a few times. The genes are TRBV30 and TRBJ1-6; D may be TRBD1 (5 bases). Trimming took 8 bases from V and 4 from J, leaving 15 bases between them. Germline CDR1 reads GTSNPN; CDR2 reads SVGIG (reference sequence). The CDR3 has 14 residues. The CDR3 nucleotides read TGTGCCACTGGAGGGGCCACATATAATTCACCCCTCCACTTT. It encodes CATGGATYNSPLHF.

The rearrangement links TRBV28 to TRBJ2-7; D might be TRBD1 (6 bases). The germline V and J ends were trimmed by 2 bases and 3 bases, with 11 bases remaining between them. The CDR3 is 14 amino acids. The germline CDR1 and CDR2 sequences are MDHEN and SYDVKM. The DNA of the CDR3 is TGTGCCAGCAGTTTAGGGACACCCTACTACGAGCAGTACTTC. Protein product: CASSLGTPYYEQYF.

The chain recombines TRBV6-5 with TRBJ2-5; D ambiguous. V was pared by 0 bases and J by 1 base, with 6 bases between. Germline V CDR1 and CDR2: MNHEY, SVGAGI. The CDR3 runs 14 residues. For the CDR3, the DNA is TGTGCCAGCAGTTACTCGGCAATCCAAGAGACCCAGTACTTC. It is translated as CASSYSAIQETQYF.

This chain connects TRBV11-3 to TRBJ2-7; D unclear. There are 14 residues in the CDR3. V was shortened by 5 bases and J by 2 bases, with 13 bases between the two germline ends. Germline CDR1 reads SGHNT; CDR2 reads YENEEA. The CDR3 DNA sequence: TGTGCCAGCAGCCCCACGGGTATGCCCTACGAGCAGTACTTC. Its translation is CASSPTGMPYEQYF.

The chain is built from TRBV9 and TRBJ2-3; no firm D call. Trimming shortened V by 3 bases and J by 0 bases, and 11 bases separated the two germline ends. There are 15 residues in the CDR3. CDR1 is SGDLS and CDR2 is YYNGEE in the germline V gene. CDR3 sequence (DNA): TGTGCCAGCAGCGGGCAAGTATTAAGCACAGATACGCAGTATTTT. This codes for CASSGQVLSTDTQYF.

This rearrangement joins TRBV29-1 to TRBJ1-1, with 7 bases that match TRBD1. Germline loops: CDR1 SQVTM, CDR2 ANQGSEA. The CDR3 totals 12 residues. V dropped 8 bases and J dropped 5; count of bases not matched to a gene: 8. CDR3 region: CSSMTGRTEAFF. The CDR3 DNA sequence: TGCAGCTCAATGACAGGGAGAACTGAAGCTTTCTTT.

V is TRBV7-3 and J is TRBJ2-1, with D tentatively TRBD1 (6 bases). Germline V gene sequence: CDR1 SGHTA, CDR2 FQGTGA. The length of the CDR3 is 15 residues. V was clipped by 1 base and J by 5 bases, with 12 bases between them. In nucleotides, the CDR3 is TGTGCCAGCAGCTTAAGGGGGCTAGCCCACAATGAGCAGTTCTTC. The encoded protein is CASSLRGLAHNEQFF.

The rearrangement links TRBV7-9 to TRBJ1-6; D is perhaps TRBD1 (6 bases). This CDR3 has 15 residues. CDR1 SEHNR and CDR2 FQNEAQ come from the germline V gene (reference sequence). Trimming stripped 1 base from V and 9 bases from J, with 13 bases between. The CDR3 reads CASSLVQGTGSPLHF. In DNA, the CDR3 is TGTGCCAGCAGCTTAGTACAGGGTACAGGTTCACCCCTCCACTTT. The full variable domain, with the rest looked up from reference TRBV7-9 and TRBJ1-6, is DTGVSQNPRHKITKRGQNVTFRCDPISEHNRLYWYRQTLGQGPEFLTYFQNEAQLEKSRLLSDRFSAERPKGSFSTLEIQRTEQGDSAMYLCASSLVQGTGSPLHFGNGTRLTVT.